Listed here are 26 T cell receptor beta chains from one sample, sequenced in a study of low-dose radiotherapy and immunotherapy resistance in tumors (dated by TCRdb to the early 2020s). For sequencing, an Illumina MiniSeq was employed. Superscript III and a set of TRAV- and TRBV-specific primers were used to synthesize first-strand cDNA, so that both TCRalpha and TCRbeta chains were covered. A roughly 18-cycle PCR with Phusion amplified the TCRs, pairing a constant-region primer with the adapter that was attached to the V primers. TCRdb handled the public reads itself, with Q25 trimming in fastp and clone calling in MiXCR, and kept productive beta chains. For every CDR3 protein sequence, its rows merge into one entry that carries the most common genes and DNA. The sample yields tens of thousands of distinct CDR3 sequences; 9.4% were counted once. The top ten hold more than 0.85% of the sample. The time point tag for this specimen amounts to: before trial treatment.

The source material was PBMCs, sampled before treatment. The receptor source for this set is a male donor with prostate cancer.

This clonotype was recorded at least ten times. This chain joins TRBV28 and TRBJ1-2, with 7 bases fitting TRBD1. CDR3 length: 15 residues. The J segment lost 3 bases and the V segment lost 3 bases, leaving 7 bases of the junction unmatched. CDR1 and CDR2 from the germline V gene are MDHEN and SYDVKM. The CDR3 DNA reads TGTGCCAGCAGTTTCGGCAGGGGGGCTTACTATGGCTACACCTTC. Translated: CASSFGRGAYYGYTF.

This clonotype was observed at least ten times. The chain joins TRBV27 to TRBJ2-5, with D possibly being TRBD1 (5 bases). Germline lookup yields CDR1 MNHEY and CDR2 SMNVEV (reference sequence). V lost 5 bases and J lost 2, with 15 bases in between. The CDR3 loop spans 15 amino acids. Written as DNA, the CDR3 is TGTGCCAGCAGTCCCTCCAGACAGCCACAAGAGACCCAGTACTTC. It encodes CASSPSRQPQETQYF.

The sample holds many counts of this clonotype. In nucleotides, the CDR3 is TGCAGTGCTAGAGGGGTGTGGCGGCGGACCCAGTACTTC. Protein sequence: CSARGVWRRTQYF. This chain uses TRBV20-1 with TRBJ2-5, with D unresolved. This CDR3 contains 13 residues. The germline V gene has CDR1 DFQATT and CDR2 SNEGSKA (reference sequence). Trimming shortened V by 1 base and J by 7 bases, and 13 bases separated the two germline ends.

The table lists this clonotype with many counts. The chain combines TRBV14 with TRBJ2-3; no reliable D call. Germline assignment: CDR1 SGHDN and CDR2 FVKESK. The V gene lost 3 bases and the J gene lost 3 bases, with 10 bases spanning the gap. CDR3 length: 14 amino acids. CDR3 protein: CASSQSDRTDTQYF. DNA of the CDR3: TGTGCCAGCAGCCAGTCGGACCGGACAGATACGCAGTATTTT.

The chain recombines TRBV6-2 or TRBV6-3 with TRBJ1-5; 10 bases fit TRBD1. Trimming took 6 bases from V and 14 from J; bases not matched to a gene: 13. Germline lookup yields CDR1 MNHEY and CDR2 SVGEGT. The CDR3 extends over 14 amino acids. This chain's CDR3 is CASRTGQGLRREHF. In DNA, the CDR3 is TGTGCCAGCAGGACGGGACAGGGGTTAAGAAGGGAGCATTTT.

In its sample, this clonotype was seen many times. V is TRBV20-1 and J is TRBJ2-4, with D perhaps TRBD2 (7 bases). The CDR3 consists of 14 residues. Germline CDR1 and CDR2: DFQATT and SNEGSKA (reference sequence). Trimming left V 7 bases short and J 0 bases short, with 13 bases between. DNA for the CDR3: TGCAGTGGGGGGGGGACACAAGCCAAAAACATTCAGTACTTC. Its translation is CSGGGTQAKNIQYF.

This clonotype was observed at least ten times. The chain uses TRBV18 and TRBJ2-1, with 9 bases lining up with TRBD2. The CDR3 has 16 amino acids. V trimming: 3 bases; J trimming: 4 bases; junction bases outside the gene matches: 7. Per germline, CDR1 KGHSH and CDR2 LQKENI. Written as DNA, the CDR3 is TGTGCCAGCTCACCTACCGCGGGAGGGACGTACAATGAGCAGTTCTTC. Its translation is CASSPTAGGTYNEQFF.

This clonotype showed up many times. V is TRBV30 and J is TRBJ2-2; maybe TRBD2 (6 bases). CDR1 GTSNPN and CDR2 SVGIG come from the germline V gene (reference sequence). The CDR3 contains 15 residues. V was shortened by 2 bases and J by 7 bases, with 17 bases between the two germline ends. The CDR3 is CAWSRGSPTGGELFF. In nucleotides, the CDR3 is TGTGCCTGGAGTCGGGGGTCCCCTACGGGCGGGGAGCTGTTTTTT.

In this sample, this clonotype turned up many times. The chain joins TRBV27 to TRBJ2-1; 7 bases match TRBD2. Trimming at V came to 2 bases and at J to 2 bases, leaving 9 bases not matched to a gene. This CDR3 region has 17 residues. In germline, CDR1 is MNHEY, CDR2 SMNVEV (reference sequence). DNA for the CDR3: TGTGCCAGCAGTTTACCCCAGGTAGCGGGCGCCTACAATGAGCAGTTCTTC. It specifies CASSLPQVAGAYNEQFF.

This clonotype was seen at least ten times. DNA for the CDR3: TGCGCCAGCAGCTCGGGGATGATCGGGAGATCTGGGGCCAACGTCCTGACTTTC. Translated, it gives CASSSGMIGRSGANVLTF. V is TRBV5-1 and J is TRBJ2-6, with D tentatively TRBD2 (6 bases). V was pared by 3 bases and J by 1 base, with 17 bases between. Germline CDR1 reads SGHRS; CDR2 reads YFSETQ. The CDR3 totals 18 residues.

This clonotype was recorded many times. The chain couples TRBV20-1 to TRBJ2-1, with TRBD2 identical over 7 bases. V lost 4 bases, J lost 9 bases, and 15 bases stayed unmatched. The V gene's germline CDR1 is DFQATT and CDR2 SNEGSKA (reference sequence). The CDR3 loop spans 15 amino acids. Written as DNA, the CDR3 is TGCAGTGCTAATTTGTTGGGGGAGGGTTTAGGTGAGCAGTTCTTC. It translates to CSANLLGEGLGEQFF.

This clonotype was recorded at least ten times. The rearrangement uses TRBV24-1 and TRBJ2-1; TRBD2 agrees at 13 bases. Germline CDR1 is KGHDR and CDR2 is SFDVKD. The ends lost 3 bases at V and 4 bases at J; junction bases unmatched: 8. This CDR3 region has 18 residues. The CDR3 loop is CATSDLPWTSGSYNEQFF. The CDR3 DNA reads TGTGCCACCAGTGATCTGCCCTGGACTAGCGGGAGTTACAATGAGCAGTTCTTC.

This clonotype was picked up many times. The chain has TRBV2 and TRBJ1-6; no clear D. The CDR3 is 12 amino acids. CDR1 SNHLY and CDR2 FYNNEI come from the germline V gene. V lost 3 bases and J 10 bases, leaving 7 bases between the germline ends. This CDR3 is CASSDGNSPLHF. CDR3 nucleotides: TGTGCCAGCAGTGATGGGAACTCACCCCTCCACTTT.

This clonotype was seen at least ten times. The rearrangement links TRBV7-2 to TRBJ2-3; D perhaps matches TRBD2 (8 bases). The CDR3 extends over 17 amino acids. The V end was cut by 5 bases, the J end by 3 bases, with 21 bases between. CDR1 and CDR2 (germline): SGHTA, FQGNSA. As DNA, the CDR3 is TGTGCCAGCAGCCAACCCCAAGGGGGCGGGAGGACAGATACGCAGTATTTT. Encoded protein: CASSQPQGGGRTDTQYF.

This clonotype came up many times. The chain combines TRBV7-9 with TRBJ2-3, with D maybe TRBD1 (6 bases). This CDR3 contains 17 residues. Germline values: CDR1 SEHNR, CDR2 FQNEAQ (reference sequence). V lost 5 bases and J 9 bases, leaving 27 bases between the germline ends. CDR3 in amino acids: CASSPRIRTATKGTQYF. Here the CDR3 DNA reads TGTGCCAGCAGCCCAAGGATAAGGACAGCGACGAAGGGAACGCAGTATTTT.

This clonotype was seen many times. The V call is TRBV5-6, the J call TRBJ2-5; either TRBD1 or TRBD2 may fit D (6 bases each). V was shortened by 2 bases and J by 9 bases, with 20 bases between the two germline ends. The CDR3 sequence is 15 residues long. CDR1 SGHDT and CDR2 YYEEEE come from the germline V gene. The CDR3 region is CASSFRVTGGDAQYF. The DNA for the CDR3 is TGTGCCAGCAGCTTTCGTGTGACAGGAGGGGACGCCCAGTACTTC.

The table lists this clonotype with many counts. The chain uses TRBV4-3 and TRBJ1-5; D not certain. The germline CDR1 and CDR2 sequences are LGHNA and YSLEER. The V end was cut by 0 bases, the J end by 6 bases, with 15 bases between. The CDR3 runs 16 residues. In DNA form, the CDR3 reads TGCGCCAGCAGCCAAGATCCGAGAATATCCGCTCAGCCCCAGCATTTT. Translation gives CASSQDPRISAQPQHF.

The V and J genes are TRBV12-3 or TRBV12-4 and TRBJ2-3; D not resolved. The germline V and J ends were trimmed by 0 bases and 13 bases, with 14 bases remaining between them. CDR3 length: 13 amino acids. The CDR3 sequence: CASSLAARKGKYF. For the CDR3, the DNA is TGTGCCAGCAGTTTAGCGGCACGGAAAGGGAAGTATTTT.

This clonotype has a count of ten or more. V is TRBV2 and J is TRBJ1-2; tentatively, D is TRBD1 (6 bases). Germline lookup yields CDR1 SNHLY and CDR2 FYNNEI. The CDR3 is 13 residues long. Trimming removed 0 bases at V and 9 bases at J, with 11 bases between. The CDR3 protein is CASSEAGGKSYTF. DNA for the CDR3: TGTGCCAGCAGTGAAGCCGGGGGCAAGAGCTACACCTTC.

About this clonotype itself: Possible read error: a much larger clone is one base away. V and J are TRBV4-1 and TRBJ2-7; 8 positions agree with TRBD2. The V segment lost 1 base and the J segment 0 bases; nucleotides outside the gene matches: 11. Germline loops: CDR1 MGHRA, CDR2 YSYEKL. CDR3 size: 18 residues. This chain's CDR3 is CASSQAPGRLAGSYEQYF. The CDR3 nucleotides read TGCGCCAGCAGCCAAGCCCCGGGGAGGCTAGCGGGCTCCTACGAGCAGTACTTC.

Relative to its sample, this clonotype is medium-sized. Germline is not matched at one junction end, which may reflect a read error. This chain connects TRBV5-8 to TRBJ1-5; 9 bases align to TRBD1. This CDR3 is 15 amino acids long. Germline V gives CDR1 SGHTS, CDR2 YDEGEE. CDR3: CASSPTGGSGQPQHF. The CDR3 DNA sequence: TGTGCGAGCAGCCCTACAGGGGGCTCAGGCCAGCCCCAGCATTTT.

In this sample, this clonotype turned up many times. The V gene is TRBV3-1, the J gene TRBJ1-1; D unresolved. The CDR3 extends over 13 amino acids. CDR1 is LGHDT and CDR2 is YNNKEL in the germline V gene (reference sequence). Trimming cost V 2 bases and J 7 bases, with 11 bases left between them. DNA of the CDR3: TGTGCCAGCAGCCAACAAGGGATCGGTGAAGCTTTCTTT. Its protein product is CASSQQGIGEAFF.

This clonotype has a single count. This chain joins TRBV7-3 and TRBJ2-7; weak D call: TRBD2 (5 bases). Per germline, CDR1 SGHTA and CDR2 FQGTGA. Trimming removed 8 bases at V and 4 bases at J, with 9 bases between. The CDR3 totals 11 residues. CDR3 nucleotide sequence: TGTGCCAGCGGGAGTAGGTACGAGCAGTACTTC. Translated, it gives CASGSRYEQYF. The full variable domain, in which reference TRBV7-3 and TRBJ2-7 provide the parts outside the CDR3, is GAGVSQTPSNKVTEKGKYVELRCDPISGHTALYWYRQSLGQGPEFLIYFQGTGAADDSGLPNDRFFAVRPEGSVSTLKIQRTERGDSAVYLCASGSRYEQYFGPGTRLTVT.

Ten or more counts support this clonotype. This chain connects TRBV20-1 to TRBJ2-1; 11 nucleotides align to TRBD2. V gave up 3 bases and J gave up 5 bases; unmatched junction bases: 9. CDR3 length equals 16 residues. CDR1 and CDR2 from the germline V gene are DFQATT and SNEGSKA (reference sequence). CDR3 region: CSASVRLAGKDNEQFF. CDR3 in DNA: TGCAGTGCTAGTGTCCGACTAGCGGGAAAGGACAATGAGCAGTTCTTC.

This clonotype was observed a handful of times. The rearrangement links TRBV9 to TRBJ2-3; no clear D gene. The CDR3 has 16 residues. Deletions cut 0 bases from V and 0 bases from J, with 11 bases between. The germline gives CDR1 SGDLS, CDR2 YYNGEE. In nucleotides, the CDR3 is TGTGCCAGCAGCGTAGTATACGGAAGTAGCACAGATACGCAGTATTTT. Translated, it gives CASSVVYGSSTDTQYF.

About this clonotype: A single base is all that separates this from a far larger clone, so a read error is likely. This chain uses TRBV28 with TRBJ2-4; 11 bases align to TRBD2. The V segment lost 10 bases and the J segment 13 bases; nucleotides outside the gene matches: 15. The CDR3 length is 14 residues. Germline V CDR1 and CDR2: MDHEN, SYDVKM. DNA of the CDR3: TGTGCCACCCACCTAGCGGGAGGCTACAATGAGCAGTACTTC. Translating gives CATHLAGGYNEQYF. Based on the CDR3 plus reference TRBV28 and TRBJ2-4, the full variable domain is DVKVTQSSRYLVKRTGEKVFLECVQDMDHENMFWYRQDPGLGLRLIYFSYDVKMKEKGDIPEGYSVSREKKERFSLILESASTNQTSMYLCATHLAGGYNEQYFGAGTRLSVL.